This TCR beta chain was identified during a study of monozygotic twins with inflammatory bowel disease. Study-wide results and limits: Separate T cell subtypes could not be resolved from one another. TCRbeta diversity (inverse Simpson) was lower in IBD patients than in healthy co-twins.

Germline lookup yields CDR1 ENHRY and CDR2 SYGVKD. The CDR3 extends over 14 amino acids. From the 5' RACE reads, TCRdb lists one entry per CDR3 protein and no DNA. This sample lists some 300,000 distinct CDR3 sequences; its ten largest clones have 5.6%. Comments on this clonotype: Its antigen is currently unknown.

V and J are TRBV10-3 and TRBJ2-7. This receptor was taken from a human donor with ulcerative colitis or Crohn's disease, or a healthy co-twin of an affected twin (not recorded which). Sequences were obtained from blood. CDR3 loop: CAISEDIRGYEQYF.